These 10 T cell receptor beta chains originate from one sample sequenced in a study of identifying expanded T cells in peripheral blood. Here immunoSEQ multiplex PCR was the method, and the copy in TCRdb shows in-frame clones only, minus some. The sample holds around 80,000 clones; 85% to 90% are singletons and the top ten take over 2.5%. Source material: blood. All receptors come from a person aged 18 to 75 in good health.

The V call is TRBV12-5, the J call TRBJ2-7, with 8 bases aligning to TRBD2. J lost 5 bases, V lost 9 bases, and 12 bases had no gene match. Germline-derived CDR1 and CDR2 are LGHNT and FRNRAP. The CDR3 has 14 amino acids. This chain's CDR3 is CARGGSGSSHEQYF. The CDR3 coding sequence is TGTGCTAGAGGCGGGAGCGGGAGTTCCCACGAGCAGTACTTC.

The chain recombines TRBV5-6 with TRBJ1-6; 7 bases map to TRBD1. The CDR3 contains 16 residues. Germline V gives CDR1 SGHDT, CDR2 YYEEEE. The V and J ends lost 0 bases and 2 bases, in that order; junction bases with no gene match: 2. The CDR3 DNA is TGTGCCAGCAGCTTGGAGGGACAGCCCTATAATTCACCCCTCCACTTT. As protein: CASSLEGQPYNSPLHF.

CDR3 nucleotide sequence: TGTGCCAGCAGCTTAGTCCCTAGTCTCCCAGATACGCAGTATTTT. It codes for CASSLVPSLPDTQYF. The V call is TRBV5-4, the J call TRBJ2-3, with D unclear. CDR3 length: 15 residues. Germline assignment: CDR1 SGHNT and CDR2 YYREEE (reference sequence). Trimming shortened V by 2 bases and J by 4 bases, and 14 bases separated the two germline ends. Drawing the rest from reference TRBV5-4 and TRBJ2-3, the complete variable domain is ETGVTQSPTHLIKTRGQQVTLRCSSQSGHNTVSWYQQALGQGPQFIFQYYREEENGRGNFPPRFSGLQFPNYSSELNVNALELDDSALYLCASSLVPSLPDTQYFGPGTRLTVL.

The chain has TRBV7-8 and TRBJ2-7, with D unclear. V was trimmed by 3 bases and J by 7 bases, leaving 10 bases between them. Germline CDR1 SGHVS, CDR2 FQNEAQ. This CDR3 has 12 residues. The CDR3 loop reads CASSFQFGEQYF. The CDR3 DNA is TGTGCCAGCAGCTTCCAATTTGGAGAGCAGTACTTC.

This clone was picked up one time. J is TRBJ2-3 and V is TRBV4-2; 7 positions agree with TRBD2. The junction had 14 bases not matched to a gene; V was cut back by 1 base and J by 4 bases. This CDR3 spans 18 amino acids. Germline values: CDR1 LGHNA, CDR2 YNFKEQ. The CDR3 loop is CASSQVEGREFPPDTQYF. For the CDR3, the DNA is TGTGCCAGCAGCCAAGTAGAGGGGCGGGAGTTTCCCCCAGATACGCAGTATTTT.

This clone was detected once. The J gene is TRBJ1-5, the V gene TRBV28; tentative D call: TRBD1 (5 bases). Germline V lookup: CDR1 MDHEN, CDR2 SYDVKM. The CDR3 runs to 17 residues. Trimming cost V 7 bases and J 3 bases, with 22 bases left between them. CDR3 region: CASTLPAGRLDNQPQHF. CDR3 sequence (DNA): TGTGCCAGCACCCTCCCAGCGGGGCGTTTGGACAATCAGCCCCAGCATTTT.

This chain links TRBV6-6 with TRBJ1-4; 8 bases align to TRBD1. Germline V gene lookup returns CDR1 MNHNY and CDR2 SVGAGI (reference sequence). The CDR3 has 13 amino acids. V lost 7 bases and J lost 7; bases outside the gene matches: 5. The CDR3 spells CASTGTGGEKLFF. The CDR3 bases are TGTGCCAGCACCGGGACAGGAGGTGAAAAACTGTTTTTT.

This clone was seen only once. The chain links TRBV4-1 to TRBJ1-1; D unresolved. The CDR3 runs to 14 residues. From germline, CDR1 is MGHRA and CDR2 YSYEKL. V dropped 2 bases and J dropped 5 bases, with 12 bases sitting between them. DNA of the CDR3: TGCGCCAGCAGCCAAAAAGTTTTGGGGACTGAAGCTTTCTTT. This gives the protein CASSQKVLGTEAFF.

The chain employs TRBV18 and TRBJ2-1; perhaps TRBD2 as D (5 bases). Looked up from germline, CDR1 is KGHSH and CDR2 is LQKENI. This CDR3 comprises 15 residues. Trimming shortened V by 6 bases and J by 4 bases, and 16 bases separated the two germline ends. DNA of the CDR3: TGTGCCAGCTCCCCGCCCGGGGTCAAGTACAATGAGCAGTTCTTC. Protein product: CASSPPGVKYNEQFF.

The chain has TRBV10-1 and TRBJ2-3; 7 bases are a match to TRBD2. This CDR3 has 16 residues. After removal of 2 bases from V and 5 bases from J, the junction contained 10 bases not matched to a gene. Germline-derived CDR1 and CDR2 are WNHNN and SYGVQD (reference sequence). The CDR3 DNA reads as TGCGCCAGCAGTGAGAAGGAGCGGGGAGTTAGAGATACGCAGTATTTT. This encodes CASSEKERGVRDTQYF.